This T cell receptor beta chain was sequenced in a study of CD8+CD57+ T cells in acquired aplastic anemia. Study context: DNA from sorted CD4+ and CD8+ cells averaged roughly 3.4 ug.

CDR3 length: 15 residues. Per the germline V gene, CDR1 is SGHTA and CDR2 is FQGNSA. This clonotype has a handful of counts. Its ends do not fully match the called genes, so a read error is possible. Genomic DNA constituted the template upon which TCR beta VDJ and CDR3 profiling was performed. From the reads, TCRdb called clonotypes with MiXCR, one entry per CDR3 protein. The profile covers about 190,000 distinct CDR3 sequences, with about half appearing a single time and approximately 15% taken by the ten largest. The V gene is TRBV7-2, the J gene TRBJ2-2; 7 bases map to TRBD1. The sequence came from a human donor in good health, serving as a control. Material for sequencing was sorted CD4+, CD8+, or CD8+CD57+ T cells (not recorded which) from PBMCs. CDR3 bases: TGTGCCAGCAGCTTAGCCGACAGGGTATCCGGGGAGCTGCTTTTC. Amino acid sequence: CASSLADRVSGELLF.